Sequencing of this T cell receptor (beta chain) was carried out in a study of T-cell reconstitution after alpha-beta-depleted transplantation in children (TCRdb year 2016). With respect to the entire study: Using TCR repertoire profiling, the study quantitatively followed how T-cell immune reconstitution unfolded in children after TCRalphabeta/CD19-depleted allogeneic hematopoietic cell transplantation. Overall study results and their limits: The apparently early recovery of alphabetaT-cell counts about two months after transplant reportedly depended on only several hundred rapidly expanded clones that came from non-depleted graft cells. In some patients, high TCRbeta diversity at day 60 was attributed to recipient T cells and intrathymic progenitors that had survived conditioning. Over subsequent months, a decline in hyperexpanded clone frequencies was noted, and after one year, T-cell counts and TCRbeta diversity were mostly ascribed to newly produced T cells.

Libraries were built with PCR. Data came from an Illumina HiSeq 2500. To normalize quantification of the TCRbeta repertoire, the TCR libraries were built with molecular barcoding that relied on unique molecular identifiers. TCRdb redid the processing of the public reads, applying fastp at Q25 and MiXCR, and retained in-frame beta chains. Rows are unified per CDR3 protein, each entry keeping the most common DNA and genes. The sample has around 190,000 distinct CDR3 sequences on record, about 6.6% of them singletons. The top ten hold just over 5.5% of the sample. Looking up the germline V gene yields CDR1 MNHEY and CDR2 SVGEGT. The CDR3 runs 15 amino acids, cysteine and phenylalanine included. The retained sequence is limited to the CDR3, 45 bases, with the frame set at the first base. Trimming removed 0 bases from V and 5 bases from J, leaving 13 bases between the germline ends. This clonotype showed up many times. This receptor's antigen is unknown. Base qualities are missing; no much larger clone stands one base away.

The intended sense of this specimen's treatment or condition label: allogeneic hematopoietic cell transplantation with graft depleted of TCRalphabeta T cells and CD19 B cells. TCRalphabeta/CD19-depleted allogeneic hematopoietic cell grafts were given to the transplant recipients, all of whom were children. In this chain, TRBV6-2 or TRBV6-3 is recombined with TRBJ2-5; TRBD2 is perhaps the D gene, given 6 matching bases. The material sequenced was PBMCs, taken before TCRalphabeta/CD19-depleted stem cell transplant. The TCR comes from a boy aged 2 to 10 with acute lymphoblastic leukemia, due to receive a stem cell transplant. The CDR3 sequence is CASSYSGGALETQYF. The sequenced DNA: TGTGCCAGCAGTTACTCGGGCGGGGCTCTGGAGACCCAGTACTTC.